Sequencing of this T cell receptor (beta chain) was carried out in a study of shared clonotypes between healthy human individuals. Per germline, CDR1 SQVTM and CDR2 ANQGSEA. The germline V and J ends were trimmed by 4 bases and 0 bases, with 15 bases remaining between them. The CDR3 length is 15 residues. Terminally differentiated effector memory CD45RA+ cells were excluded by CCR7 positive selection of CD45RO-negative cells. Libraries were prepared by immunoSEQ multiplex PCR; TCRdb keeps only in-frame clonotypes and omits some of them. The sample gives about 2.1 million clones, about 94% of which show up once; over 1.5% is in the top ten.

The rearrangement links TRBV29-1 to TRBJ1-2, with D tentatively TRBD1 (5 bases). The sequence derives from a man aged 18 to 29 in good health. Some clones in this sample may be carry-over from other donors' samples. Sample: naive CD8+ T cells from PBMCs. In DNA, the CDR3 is TGCAGCGTTGTCGTAGGGGTCATCTCTAACTATGGCTACACCTTC. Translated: CSVVVGVISNYGYTF.